Listed here are 8 T cell receptor beta chains from one sample, sequenced in a study of T-cell memory formation after mild COVID-19. TCRdb reanalysed the 5' RACE reads using MiXCR and keeps one entry per CDR3 protein. The table lists about 190,000 distinct CDR3 sequences, around 20% of them singletons, with 2.4% in the top ten. Input material: PBMCs or a T cell subset sorted from them (not recorded which). The receptor set was obtained from an adult woman who had mild COVID-19 (a few samples of this study predate the infection). Cell type and time point are not known.

The rearrangement joins TRBV5-1 to TRBJ2-5; TRBD2 aligns across 9 bases. V shed 2 bases, J shed 3 bases, and the junction held 5 bases outside the gene matches. The CDR3 consists of 15 residues. Per germline, CDR1 SGHRS and CDR2 YFSETQ. CDR3 sequence (DNA): TGCGCCAGCAGCTTTGGTAGCGGGGGAAAAGAGACCCAGTACTTC. Translated, it gives CASSFGSGGKETQYF.

The CDR3 nucleotides are TGTGCCACCAGTGATCTCCTCGGGGCAGGGCGAGAAACTAACTATGGCTACACCTTC. Its protein is CATSDLLGAGRETNYGYTF. This chain connects TRBV24-1 to TRBJ1-2; TRBD1 is a possible D gene (5 bases). Germline CDR1 and CDR2: KGHDR and SFDVKD. CDR3 length: 19 residues. V was clipped by 3 bases and J by 0 bases, with 22 bases between them.

The chain employs TRBV6-1 and TRBJ2-7, with 8 positions matching TRBD1. The CDR3 length is 16 residues. The V segment lost 3 bases and the J segment 2 bases; nucleotides outside the gene matches: 9. CDR1 is MNHNS and CDR2 is SASEGT in the germline V gene. The CDR3 DNA reads TGTGCCAGCAGTGAGCGGTTGGGGACAGGAGCCTACGAGCAGTACTTC. This gives the protein CASSERLGTGAYEQYF.

V usage is TRBV12-3 or TRBV12-4 and J usage is TRBJ1-1; D is uncertain. Trimming removed 11 bases from V and 1 base from J, with 11 bases in between. The CDR3 is made up of 12 amino acids. CDR3 sequence: CASTPGNTEAFF. CDR3 in DNA: TGTGCCTCGACACCGGGGAACACTGAAGCTTTCTTT.

This chain connects TRBV3-1 to TRBJ2-7, with D perhaps given as TRBD1 or TRBD2 (5 bases each). The CDR3 contains 12 residues. Trimming cost V 8 bases and J 5 bases, with 13 bases left between them. Germline V gene lookup returns CDR1 LGHDT and CDR2 YNNKEL (reference sequence). CDR3 amino acids: CASAMGTHEQYF. CDR3 DNA sequence: TGTGCCAGCGCCATGGGGACCCACGAGCAGTACTTC.

This chain joins TRBV7-9 and TRBJ2-3; D call uncertain. The CDR3 is 12 amino acids. The germline CDR1 and CDR2 sequences are SEHNR and FQNEAQ (reference sequence). Trimming removed 5 bases from V and 9 bases from J, with 12 bases in between. CDR3 sequence (DNA): TGTGCCAGCAGCCCCTCGGTTGGAACGCAGTATTTT. It encodes CASSPSVGTQYF.

The chain recombines TRBV11-3 with TRBJ2-1; possible D gene TRBD1, 6 bases. Germline V gene sequence: CDR1 SGHNT, CDR2 YENEEA. This CDR3 spans 13 amino acids. The ends were cut back, 4 bases at V and 8 bases at J, with 12 bases in the middle. CDR3 sequence (DNA): TGTGCCAGCAGCTCCCCCAGGGGCGATGAGCAGTTCTTC. This sequence encodes CASSSPRGDEQFF.

The chain links TRBV12-3 or TRBV12-4 to TRBJ2-3, with D possibly matching TRBD2 (6 bases). V lost 6 bases, J lost 6 bases, and 28 bases lay in between. The CDR3 is 18 amino acids. CDR3 residues: CASRPAARGGASHDTQYF. The CDR3 DNA follows: TGTGCCAGCAGGCCTGCCGCGAGGGGCGGGGCGTCTCACGATACGCAGTATTTT.